The present T cell receptor beta chain was sequenced within a study of blood T cell repertoires in COVID-19. In the study overall: In each case, the material was cDNA or gDNA derived from T cells, B-cell-depleted T cells, or PBMCs.

The germline V gene has CDR1 KGHSH and CDR2 LQKENI. Trimming removed 0 bases at V and 6 bases at J, with 8 bases between. The CDR3 totals 14 residues. As processed by the authors: Cell counts per sample came from amplifying reference gene primers. Assay: immunoSEQ multiplex PCR; the TCRdb copy retains only in-frame clones and omits some. Clone size and V and J calls were adopted from that table, with D and trimming inferred from the DNA. The sample has roughly 81,000 clones, 80% to 90% seen once; the top ten hold approximately 37%. This receptor was obtained from a man aged 80 or over with active or convalescent COVID-19. Sequencing was done on a sample of peripheral blood. The chain carries TRBV18 and TRBJ2-2; D not certain. The CDR3 DNA reads TGTGCCAGCTCACCACCTTCCAGGTCCGGGGAGCTGTTTTTT. This encodes CASSPPSRSGELFF.